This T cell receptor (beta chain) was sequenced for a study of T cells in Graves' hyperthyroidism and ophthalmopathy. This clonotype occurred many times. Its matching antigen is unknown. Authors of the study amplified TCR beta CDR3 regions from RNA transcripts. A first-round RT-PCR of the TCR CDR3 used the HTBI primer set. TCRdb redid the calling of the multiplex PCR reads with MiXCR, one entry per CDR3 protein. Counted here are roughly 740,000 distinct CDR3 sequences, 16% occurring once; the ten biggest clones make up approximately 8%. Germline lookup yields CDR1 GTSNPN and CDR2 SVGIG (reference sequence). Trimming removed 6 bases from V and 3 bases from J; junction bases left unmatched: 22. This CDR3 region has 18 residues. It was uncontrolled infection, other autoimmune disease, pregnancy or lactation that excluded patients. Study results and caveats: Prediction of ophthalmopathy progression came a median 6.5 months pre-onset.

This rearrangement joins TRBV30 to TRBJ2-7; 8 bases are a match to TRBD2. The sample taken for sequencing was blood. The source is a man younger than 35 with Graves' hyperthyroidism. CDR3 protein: CACITGRGRIAGLYEQYF. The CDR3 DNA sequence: TGTGCCTGTATCACAGGCAGAGGGAGGATAGCGGGACTCTACGAGCAGTACTTC.